This is a list of T cell receptor beta chains from one sample in a study of T-cell memory formation after mild COVID-19. TCRdb reprocessed the 5' RACE reads via MiXCR and lists one record per CDR3 protein. The sample holds under 550,000 distinct CDR3 sequences, 18% seen once. Sequenced sample: PBMCs or a T cell subset sorted from them (not recorded which). The receptor set was obtained from an adult woman who had mild COVID-19 (a few samples of this study predate the infection). Cell type and time point are not known. CDR3s include the opening cysteine and the closing phenylalanine or tryptophan. The D gene is left open where the match is weak.

>TRBJ1-5|.|TRBV4-1
CASSQTALQGWDQPQHF
>TRBJ2-1|.|TRBV6-5
CASSFDGAGARGEQFF
>TRBJ2-5|TRBD1|TRBV6-2/TRBV6-3
CASSRPGQGQETQYF
>TRBJ1-1|.|TRBV7-2
CASTTPWDTEAFF
>TRBJ2-7|.|TRBV27
CASSGGFGDEQYF
>TRBJ1-1|.|TRBV5-8
CASTLQGSLNTEAFF
>TRBJ2-1|TRBD2|TRBV12-3/TRBV12-4
CASRQTSGGGNEQFF
>TRBJ2-2|TRBD1|TRBV7-6
CASSFSQGLSGELFF
>TRBJ2-1|.|TRBV3-1
CASSQGTSGGLPYNEQFF
>TRBJ2-2|TRBD2|TRBV4-2
CASSQEGTRITGELFF
>TRBJ2-1|.|TRBV6-5
CASSYSTGHSYNEQFF
>TRBJ2-7|TRBD1|TRBV6-5
CASRRTGSRPYEQYF
>TRBJ2-1|.|TRBV10-3
CAISSHHRASSYNEQFF
>TRBJ1-2|.|TRBV4-1
CASSQELGQGGYTF
>TRBJ2-7|TRBD1|TRBV25-1
CASRTNRGFYEQYF